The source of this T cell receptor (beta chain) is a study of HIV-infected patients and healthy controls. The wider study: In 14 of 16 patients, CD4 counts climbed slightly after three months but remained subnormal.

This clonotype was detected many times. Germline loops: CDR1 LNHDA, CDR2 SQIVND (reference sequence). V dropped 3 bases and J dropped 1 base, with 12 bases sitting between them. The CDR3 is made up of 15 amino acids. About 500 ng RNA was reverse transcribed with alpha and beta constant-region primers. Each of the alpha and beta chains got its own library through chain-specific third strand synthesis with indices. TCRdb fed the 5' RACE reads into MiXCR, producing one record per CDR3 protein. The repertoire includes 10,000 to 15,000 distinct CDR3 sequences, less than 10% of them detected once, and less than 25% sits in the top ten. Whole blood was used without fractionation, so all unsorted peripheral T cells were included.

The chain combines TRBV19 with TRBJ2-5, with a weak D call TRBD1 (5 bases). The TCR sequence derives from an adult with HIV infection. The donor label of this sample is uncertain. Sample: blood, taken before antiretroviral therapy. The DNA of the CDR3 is TGTGCCAGTAGTATTACCGGACAACCCCAAGAGACCCAGTACTTC. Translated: CASSITGQPQETQYF. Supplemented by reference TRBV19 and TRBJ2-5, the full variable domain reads DGGITQSPKYLFRKEGQNVTLSCEQNLNHDAMYWYRQDPGQGLRLIYYSQIVNDFQKGDIAEGYSVSREKKESFPLTVTSAQKNPTAFYLCASSITGQPQETQYFGPGTRLLVL.